This is a list of T cell receptor beta chains from one sample in a study of vaccination effects on CD4 cells after COVID-19. The antigens of these receptors remain unknown. The data were produced by immunoSEQ multiplex PCR, yet TCRdb's version contains in-frame clones alone and is incomplete. Of tens of thousands of clones detected, 66% appear once; the ten largest clones hold more than 13%. The sequences come from CD4+ T cells from PBMCs cultured with HCoV-OC43 spike peptides, collected before COVID-19 vaccination. These receptors all stem from a human donor who received a COVID-19 vaccine. CDR3s include the opening cysteine and the closing phenylalanine or tryptophan. Each record gives: clone size, V gene, D gene, CDR3 length, J gene, CDR3 protein, CDR3 DNA. A D gene is named only where the DNA matches it firmly. Clone size is not always given. Where it is, it says once, few, many or a class for expanded clones.

.,TRBV6-4,TRBD1,17,TRBJ2-2,CASSPGTGNVNTGELFF,TGTGCCAGCAGTCCCGGGACAGGGAACGTAAACACCGGGGAGCTGTTTTTT
.,TRBV18,TRBD1,16,TRBJ2-2,CASSPPTGGNTGELFF,TGTGCCAGCTCACCTCCGACAGGGGGTAACACCGGGGAGCTGTTTTTT
.,TRBV12-3/TRBV12-4,.,12,TRBJ2-3,CASSRDSDTQYF,TGTGCCAGCAGCCGGGACTCAGATACGCAGTATTTT
.,TRBV24-1,TRBD2,21,TRBJ2-3,CATSEGGGREVPAWGTDTQYF,TGTGCCACCAGTGAGGGTGGCGGGCGGGAGGTCCCTGCTTGGGGGACAGATACGCAGTATTTT
few,TRBV10-3,TRBD1,14,TRBJ2-7,CAISESTGSAEQYF,TGTGCCATCAGTGAGTCGACAGGGTCAGCCGAGCAGTACTTC
few,TRBV19,TRBD2,17,TRBJ2-1,CASSIEAGTSGLNEQFF,TGTGCCAGTAGTATAGAGGCTGGGACTAGCGGACTCAATGAGCAGTTCTTC
many,TRBV6-4,.,15,TRBJ2-2,CASSVYSGDTGELFF,TGTGCCAGCAGTGTATATAGCGGTGACACCGGGGAGCTGTTTTTT
.,TRBV10-3,.,15,TRBJ2-5,CAISERNKGEETQYF,TGTGCCATCAGTGAGCGAAATAAGGGGGAAGAGACCCAGTACTTC
.,TRBV9,.,18,TRBJ2-3,CASSRGGRVPLRTDTQYF,TGTGCCAGCAGTCGTGGGGGAAGGGTGCCCCTTCGCACAGATACGCAGTATTTT
.,TRBV7-6,TRBD1,14,TRBJ1-5,CASSTTGGDQPQHF,TGTGCCAGCAGCACGACAGGGGGTGATCAGCCCCAGCATTTT
few,TRBV28,.,14,TRBJ1-6,CASMMGQENSPLHF,TGTGCCAGCATGATGGGACAAGAAAATTCACCCCTCCACTTT
.,TRBV10-3,.,15,TRBJ2-1,CAISGQLGTYNEQFF,TGTGCCATCAGTGGGCAGCTTGGGACCTACAATGAGCAGTTCTTC
.,TRBV5-4,.,13,TRBJ2-7,CASSLDIPYEQYF,TGTGCCAGCAGCTTGGACATCCCCTACGAGCAGTACTTC
few,TRBV9,TRBD2,17,TRBJ2-2,CASSVGGTSGAIGELFF,TGTGCCAGCAGCGTAGGCGGGACTAGCGGGGCCATCGGGGAGCTGTTTTTT
.,TRBV25-1,.,12,TRBJ2-3,CASRQPTDTQYF,TGTGCCAGCAGACAACCCACAGATACGCAGTATTTT
.,TRBV5-4,TRBD2,17,TRBJ2-1,CASSSGGGTSGSYEQFF,TGTGCCAGCAGCTCGGGAGGGGGGACTAGCGGGAGTTATGAGCAGTTCTTC
.,TRBV24-1,.,14,TRBJ1-2,CATSDAPRASGYTF,TGTGCCACCAGTGATGCCCCAAGGGCGAGTGGCTACACCTTC
.,TRBV5-1,.,15,TRBJ2-1,CASSLSDGGVNEQFF,TGCGCCAGCAGCTTGAGCGATGGAGGGGTTAATGAGCAGTTCTTC
.,TRBV6-5,.,15,TRBJ2-7,CASSYGGTGSYEQYF,TGTGCCAGCAGTTACGGTGGGACTGGCTCCTACGAGCAGTACTTC
.,TRBV18,TRBD2,21,TRBJ2-3,CASSPNRLAGATMLSTDTQYF,TGTGCCAGCTCACCCAATCGACTAGCGGGGGCGACGATGCTTAGCACAGATACGCAGTATTTT
few,TRBV19,.,14,TRBJ1-5,CASSMADWNQPQHF,TGTGCCAGTAGTATGGCGGACTGGAATCAGCCCCAGCATTTT
.,TRBV4-1,.,16,TRBJ2-5,CASSQAINTEQETQYF,TGCGCCAGCAGCCAAGCGATAAACACGGAACAAGAGACCCAGTACTTC
few,TRBV5-1,.,11,TRBJ1-1,CASSLGQAAFF,TGCGCCAGCAGCTTGGGGCAGGCTGCTTTCTTT
.,TRBV11-2,TRBD1,14,TRBJ1-1,CASSLGQGNTEAFF,TGTGCCAGCAGCTTAGGACAGGGGAACACTGAAGCTTTCTTT
.,TRBV25-1,.,17,TRBJ2-7,CASSESPVWRAPKEQYF,TGTGCCAGCAGTGAAAGCCCCGTCTGGCGGGCCCCCAAGGAGCAGTACTTC
few,TRBV7-9,TRBD2,14,TRBJ2-7,CASSYLLAGKEQYF,TGTGCCAGCAGCTATCTCCTAGCGGGAAAGGAGCAGTACTTC
.,TRBV7-9,.,14,TRBJ2-1,CASSLTGLYNEQFF,TGTGCCAGCAGCTTAACAGGGCTCTACAATGAGCAGTTCTTC
.,TRBV9,.,13,TRBJ2-1,CASTDPTTDEQFF,TGTGCCAGCACCGACCCCACGACAGATGAGCAGTTCTTC
few,TRBV5-1,TRBD2,14,TRBJ2-1,CASSRFSGDNEQFF,TGCGCCAGCAGCCGCTTCAGCGGGGACAATGAGCAGTTCTTC
.,TRBV6-5,.,15,TRBJ1-1,CASSSPATANTEAFF,TGTGCCAGCAGTTCTCCAGCCACGGCGAACACTGAAGCTTTCTTT
.,TRBV3-1/TRBV3-2,.,15,TRBJ1-4,CASSQDPGANEKLFF,TGTGCCAGCAGCCAAGATCCGGGGGCCAATGAAAAACTGTTTTTT
.,TRBV10-3,TRBD1,17,TRBJ2-6,CATGGTGPPSGANVLTF,TGTGCCACCGGAGGGACAGGGCCCCCATCTGGGGCCAACGTCCTGACTTTC
.,TRBV18,.,13,TRBJ1-2,CASSPGGNYGYTF,TGTGCCAGCTCACCAGGGGGTAACTATGGCTACACCTTC
.,TRBV18,TRBD2,16,TRBJ2-5,CASSPGTSGAYETQYF,TGTGCCAGCTCACCCGGGACTAGCGGGGCGTACGAGACCCAGTACTTC
.,TRBV5-1,.,13,TRBJ1-5,CASSFGDNQPQHF,TGCGCCAGCAGCTTTGGGGATAATCAGCCCCAGCATTTT
.,TRBV10-3,.,14,TRBJ1-5,CAISGEGAGQPQHF,TGTGCCATCAGTGGAGAGGGCGCCGGTCAGCCCCAGCATTTT
.,TRBV7-9,.,13,TRBJ1-1,CASSLEGNTEAFF,TGTGCCAGCAGCTTAGAAGGGAACACTGAAGCTTTCTTT
.,TRBV7-2,.,11,TRBJ2-5,CASSKIGTQYF,TGTGCCAGCAGTAAAATCGGGACCCAGTACTTC
.,TRBV20-1,.,13,TRBJ1-1,CSASPTRRTEAFF,TGCAGTGCTAGTCCGACACGGAGAACTGAAGCTTTCTTT
.,TRBV14,TRBD2,19,TRBJ2-3,CASSQDRGLTSGGTDTQYF,TGTGCCAGCAGCCAAGATCGGGGATTGACTAGCGGGGGCACAGATACGCAGTATTTT
.,TRBV6-5,TRBD2,15,TRBJ2-3,CASRRAGTSADTQYF,TGTGCCAGCAGGCGCGCCGGGACTAGTGCAGATACGCAGTATTTT
.,TRBV5-4,.,13,TRBJ1-2,CASSLGGAYGYTF,TGTGCCAGCAGCTTGGGAGGGGCCTATGGCTACACCTTC
.,TRBV21-1,.,15,TRBJ1-5,CASSILGACCQPQHF,TGTGCCAGCAGCATATTAGGGGCTTGTTGTCAGCCCCAGCATTTT
.,TRBV30,.,14,TRBJ2-3,CAWSKNRGTDTQYF,TGTGCCTGGAGCAAGAACCGGGGCACAGATACGCAGTATTTT
once,TRBV11-2,.,16,TRBJ1-2,CASSFGGRSLRDGYTF,TGTGCCAGCAGCTTTGGGGGGCGATCCTTGAGGGATGGCTACACCTTC
.,TRBV6-5,.,15,TRBJ2-2,CASKKRAVATGELFF,TGTGCCAGCAAAAAACGGGCGGTCGCCACCGGGGAGCTGTTTTTT
.,TRBV18,TRBD2,18,TRBJ2-2,CASSPFISLADNTGELFF,TGTGCCAGCTCACCTTTTATATCCCTAGCGGATAACACCGGGGAGCTGTTTTTT
once,TRBV12-5,.,14,TRBJ2-5,CASGSRPLEETQYF,TGTGCTAGTGGTTCCCGCCCCTTGGAAGAGACCCAGTACTTC
.,TRBV29-1,TRBD1,11,TRBJ2-7,CSVYRGYEQYF,TGCAGCGTTTACAGGGGATACGAGCAGTACTTC
.,TRBV5-4,TRBD2,15,TRBJ2-5,CASSSGIAGRETQYF,TGTGCCAGCAGCTCCGGGATAGCGGGTAGAGAGACCCAGTACTTC
.,TRBV9,.,14,TRBJ2-3,CASSVSPGTDTQYF,TGTGCCAGCAGCGTATCTCCGGGGACAGATACGCAGTATTTT